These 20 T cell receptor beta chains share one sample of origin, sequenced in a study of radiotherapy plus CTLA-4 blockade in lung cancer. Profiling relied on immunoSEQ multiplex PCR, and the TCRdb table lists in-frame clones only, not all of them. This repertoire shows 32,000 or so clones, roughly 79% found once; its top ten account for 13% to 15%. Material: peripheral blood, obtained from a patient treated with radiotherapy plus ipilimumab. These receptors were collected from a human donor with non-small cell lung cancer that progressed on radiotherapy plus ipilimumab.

DNA of the CDR3: TGTGCCAGCAGCCCGTCGGCGGGGCTAGCAACAGATACGCAGTATTTT. It translates to CASSPSAGLATDTQYF. The chain has TRBV9 and TRBJ2-3, with a tentative D call TRBD2 (6 bases). This CDR3 contains 16 residues. V was cut by 4 bases and J by 3 bases, with 18 bases left in between. Germline values: CDR1 SGDLS, CDR2 YYNGEE.

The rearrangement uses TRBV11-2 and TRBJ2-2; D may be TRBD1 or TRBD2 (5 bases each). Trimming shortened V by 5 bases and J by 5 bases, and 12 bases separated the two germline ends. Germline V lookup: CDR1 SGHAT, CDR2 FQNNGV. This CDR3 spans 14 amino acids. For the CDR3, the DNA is TGTGCCAGCAGCCCCGAGGGGTATACCGGGGAGCTGTTTTTT. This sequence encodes CASSPEGYTGELFF.

The CDR3 here is CASSPQGGTNTGELFF. CDR3 coding DNA: TGTGCCAGCAGTCCCCAGGGGGGGACGAACACCGGGGAGCTGTTTTTT. The rearrangement uses TRBV6-4 and TRBJ2-2; D may match TRBD1 or TRBD2 (7 bases each). Germline lookup yields CDR1 MRHNA and CDR2 SNTAGT. There are 16 residues in the CDR3. V dropped 5 bases and J dropped 0 bases, with 13 bases sitting between them.

CDR3 region: CASSEALRGANQPQHF. As DNA, the CDR3 is TGTGCCAGCAGTGAAGCGCTTCGGGGGGCTAATCAGCCCCAGCATTTT. This sequence joins TRBV2 and TRBJ1-5; perhaps TRBD1 as D (6 bases). The CDR3 length is 16 residues. Trimming stripped 0 bases from V and 4 bases from J, with 13 bases between. Germline values: CDR1 SNHLY, CDR2 FYNNEI.

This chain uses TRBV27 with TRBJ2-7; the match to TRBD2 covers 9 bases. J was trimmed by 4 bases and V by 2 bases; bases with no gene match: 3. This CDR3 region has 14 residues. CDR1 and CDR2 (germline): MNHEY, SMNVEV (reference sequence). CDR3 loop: CASSLAGGPYEQYF. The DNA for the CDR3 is TGTGCCAGCAGTTTAGCGGGAGGGCCGTACGAGCAGTACTTC.

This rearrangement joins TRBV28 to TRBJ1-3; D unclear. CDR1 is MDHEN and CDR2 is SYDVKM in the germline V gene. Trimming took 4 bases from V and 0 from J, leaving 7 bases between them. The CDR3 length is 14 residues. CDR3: CASSSPISGNTIYF. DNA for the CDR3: TGTGCCAGCAGTTCCCCGATCTCTGGAAACACCATATATTTT.

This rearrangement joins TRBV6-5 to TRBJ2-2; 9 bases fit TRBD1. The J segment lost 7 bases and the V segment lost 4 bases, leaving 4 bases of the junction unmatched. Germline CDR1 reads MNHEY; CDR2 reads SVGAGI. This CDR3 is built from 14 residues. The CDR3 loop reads CASSWDREVGELFF. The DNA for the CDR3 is TGTGCCAGCAGTTGGGACAGGGAGGTCGGGGAGCTGTTTTTT.

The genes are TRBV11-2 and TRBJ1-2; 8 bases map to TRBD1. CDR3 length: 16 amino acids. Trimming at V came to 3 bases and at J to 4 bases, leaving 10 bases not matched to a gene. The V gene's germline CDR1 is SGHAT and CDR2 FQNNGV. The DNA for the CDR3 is TGTGCCAGCAGCTTCTCCGGACAGGGCGGGGGCTATGGCTACACCTTC. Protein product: CASSFSGQGGGYGYTF.

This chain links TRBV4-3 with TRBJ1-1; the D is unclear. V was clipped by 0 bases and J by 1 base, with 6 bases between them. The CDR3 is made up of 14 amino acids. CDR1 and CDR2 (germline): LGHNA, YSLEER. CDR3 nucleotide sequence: TGCGCCAGCAGCCAAGATCTGGGGAACACTGAAGCTTTCTTT. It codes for CASSQDLGNTEAFF.

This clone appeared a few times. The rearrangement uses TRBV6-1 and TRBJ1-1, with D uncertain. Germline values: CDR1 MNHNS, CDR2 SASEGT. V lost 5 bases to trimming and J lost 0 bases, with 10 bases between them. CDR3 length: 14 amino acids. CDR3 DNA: TGTGCCAGCAGTCGGGGAACGATGAACACTGAAGCTTTCTTT. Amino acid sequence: CASSRGTMNTEAFF.

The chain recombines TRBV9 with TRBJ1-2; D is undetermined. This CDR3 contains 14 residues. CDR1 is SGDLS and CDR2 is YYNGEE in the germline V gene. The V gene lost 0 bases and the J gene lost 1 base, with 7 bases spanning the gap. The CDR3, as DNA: TGTGCCAGCAGCGTAGGGCCAGATAACTATGGCTACACCTTC. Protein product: CASSVGPDNYGYTF.

The chain's CDR3 is CASSLTSGGARNEQFF. Written as DNA, the CDR3 is TGCGCCAGCAGCCTGACTAGCGGGGGGGCAAGGAATGAGCAGTTCTTC. This rearrangement joins TRBV5-1 to TRBJ2-1; 14 bases are shared with TRBD2. This CDR3 is built from 16 residues. V was pared by 4 bases and J by 7 bases, with 7 bases of the junction left unmatched. Germline V gene data show CDR1 as SGHRS and CDR2 as YFSETQ.

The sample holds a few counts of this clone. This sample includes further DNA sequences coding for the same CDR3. The DNA for the CDR3 is TGTGCCAGCAGCTTAGGCGGACAAGAGACCCAGTACTTC. Its protein is CASSLGGQETQYF. The rearrangement links TRBV13 to TRBJ2-5, with D hard to call. The CDR3 has 13 residues. The germline V gene has CDR1 PRHDT and CDR2 FYEKMQ (reference sequence). With 0 bases removed from V and 2 bases from J, the gap between germline ends came to 4 bases.

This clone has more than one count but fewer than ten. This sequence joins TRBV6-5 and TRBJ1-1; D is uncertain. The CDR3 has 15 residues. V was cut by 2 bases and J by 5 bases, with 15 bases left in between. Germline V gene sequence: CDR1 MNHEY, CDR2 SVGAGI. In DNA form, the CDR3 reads TGTGCCAGCAGTTACGGGAGGTCGTCGGGAACTGAAGCTTTCTTT. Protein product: CASSYGRSSGTEAFF.

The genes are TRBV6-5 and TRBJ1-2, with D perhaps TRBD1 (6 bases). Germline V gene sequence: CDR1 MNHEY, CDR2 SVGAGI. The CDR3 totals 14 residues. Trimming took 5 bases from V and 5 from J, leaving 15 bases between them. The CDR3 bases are TGTGCCAGCAGTGATACAGGGATGAAGTATGGCTACACCTTC. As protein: CASSDTGMKYGYTF.

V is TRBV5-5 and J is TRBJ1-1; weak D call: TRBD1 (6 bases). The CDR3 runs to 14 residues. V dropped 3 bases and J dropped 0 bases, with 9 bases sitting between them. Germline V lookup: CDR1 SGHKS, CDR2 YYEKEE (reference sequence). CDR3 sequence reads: CASSWTVMNTEAFF. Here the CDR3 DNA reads TGTGCCAGCAGCTGGACAGTTATGAACACTGAAGCTTTCTTT. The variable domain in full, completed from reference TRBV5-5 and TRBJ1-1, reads DAGVTQSPTHLIKTRGQQVTLRCSPISGHKSVSWYQQVLGQGPQFIFQYYEKEERGRGNFPDRFSARQFPNYSSELNVNALLLGDSALYLCASSWTVMNTEAFFGQGTRLTVV.

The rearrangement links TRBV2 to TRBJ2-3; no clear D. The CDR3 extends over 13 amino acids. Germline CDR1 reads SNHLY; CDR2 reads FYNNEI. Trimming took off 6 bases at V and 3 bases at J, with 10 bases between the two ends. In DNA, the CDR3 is TGTGCCAGCAGCCTCATACGGACAGATACGCAGTATTTT. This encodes CASSLIRTDTQYF.

CDR3 protein: CASSLEGARKTGELFF. Here the CDR3 DNA reads TGCGCCAGCAGCTTGGAGGGGGCGCGGAAGACCGGGGAGCTGTTTTTT. The gene calls are TRBV5-1 and TRBJ2-2; TRBD1 matches 7 bases. The CDR3 contains 16 residues. Unmatched junction bases numbered 7, after V lost 0 bases and J lost 5 bases. From germline, CDR1 is SGHRS and CDR2 YFSETQ.

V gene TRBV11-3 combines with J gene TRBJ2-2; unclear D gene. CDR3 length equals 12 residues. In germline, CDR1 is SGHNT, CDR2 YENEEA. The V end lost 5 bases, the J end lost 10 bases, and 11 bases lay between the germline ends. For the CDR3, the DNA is TGTGCCAGCAGCACCCGACCTAAGGAGCTGTTTTTT. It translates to CASSTRPKELFF.

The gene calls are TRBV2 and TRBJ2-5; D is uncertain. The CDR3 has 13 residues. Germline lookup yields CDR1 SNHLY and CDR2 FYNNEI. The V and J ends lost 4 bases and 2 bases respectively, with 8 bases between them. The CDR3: CASSGNGQETQYF. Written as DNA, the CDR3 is TGTGCCAGCAGTGGGAACGGACAAGAGACCCAGTACTTC.